This T cell receptor beta chain was found in a study of identical twins. TCRdb independently ran MiXCR on the 5' RACE reads; one entry per CDR3 protein. The sample gives hundreds of thousands of distinct CDR3 sequences, about 18% of which show up once; 10% to 15% is in the top ten. Separately, the same data were catalogued under a study of T cells expressing NK-cell markers. That source reports: The study drew TCR beta repertoires from sorted CD3+CD56+NKG2C+, CD3+CD56+NKG2C- and CD3+CD56-NKG2C+ T cells.

The source material was PBMCs. The sequence was collected from a woman in her late teens or twenties in good health.

The DNA of the CDR3 is TGTGCCACCAGTGGTAGTAGGACCGGCTACACCTTC. This gives the protein CATSGSRTGYTF. The chain has TRBV24-1 and TRBJ1-2; D is unresolved. Germline V lookup: CDR1 KGHDR, CDR2 SFDVKD. Trimming pared 5 bases from V and 8 bases from J, leaving 11 bases between. The CDR3 is 12 residues long.